This TCR beta chain was found in a study of metastatic and nonmetastatic thyroid tumors. J was trimmed by 1 base and V by 5 bases; bases with no gene match: 8. The germline V gene has CDR1 MNHEY and CDR2 SMNVEV (reference sequence). The CDR3 loop spans 16 amino acids. Per the authors' pipeline: For papillary thyroid cancer, a distant-metastasis classifier was constructed from CDR3 differences observed across clinicopathological groups. TCRdb re-called the PCR reads through MiXCR. TCRdb, rather than the study authors, made the V and J calls. Of over 4,500 clones in the sample, less than 40% were seen once. No treatment of any kind had been given to any patient before thyroid surgery.

This receptor was identified in a female donor with papillary thyroid cancer or a benign thyroid nodule (not recorded which). Some clones in this sample may be carry-over from other donors' samples. The sequencing input was adjacent normal tissue. The chain couples TRBV27 to TRBJ2-1, with TRBD2 matching 7 bases. The CDR3 bases are TGTGCCAGCAGTCTCCATGCGGGGGTATCCTACAATGAGCAGTTCTTC. This gives the protein CASSLHAGVSYNEQFF.